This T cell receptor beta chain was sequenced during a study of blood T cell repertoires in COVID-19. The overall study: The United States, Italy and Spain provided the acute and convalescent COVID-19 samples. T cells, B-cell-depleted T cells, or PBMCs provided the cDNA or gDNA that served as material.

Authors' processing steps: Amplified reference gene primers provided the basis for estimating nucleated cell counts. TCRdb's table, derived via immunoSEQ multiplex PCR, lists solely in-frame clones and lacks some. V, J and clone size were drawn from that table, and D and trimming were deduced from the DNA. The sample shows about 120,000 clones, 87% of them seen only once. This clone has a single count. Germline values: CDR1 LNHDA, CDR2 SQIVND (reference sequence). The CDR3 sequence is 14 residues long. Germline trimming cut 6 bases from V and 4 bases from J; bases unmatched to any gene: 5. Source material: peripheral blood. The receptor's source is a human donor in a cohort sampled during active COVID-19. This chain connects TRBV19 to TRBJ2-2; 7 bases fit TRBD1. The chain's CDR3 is CASRQTGPTGELFF. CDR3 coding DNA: TGTGCCAGTAGGCAGACAGGGCCCACCGGGGAGCTGTTTTTT.